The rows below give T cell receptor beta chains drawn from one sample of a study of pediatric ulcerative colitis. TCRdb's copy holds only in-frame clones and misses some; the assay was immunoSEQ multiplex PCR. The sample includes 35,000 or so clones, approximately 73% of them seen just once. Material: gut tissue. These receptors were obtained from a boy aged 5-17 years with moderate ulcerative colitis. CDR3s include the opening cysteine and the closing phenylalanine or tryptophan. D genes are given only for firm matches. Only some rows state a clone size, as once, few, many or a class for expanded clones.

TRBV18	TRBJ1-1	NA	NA	TGTGCCAGCTCACCCGGTGGGGGGATTGAAGCTTTCTTT	CASSPGGGIEAFF
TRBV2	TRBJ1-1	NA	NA	TGTGCCAGCAGTGTTGACGTGGGCACTGAAGCTTTCTTT	CASSVDVGTEAFF
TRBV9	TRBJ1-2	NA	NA	TGTGCCAGCAGCGTAGATAACACCCCAAAGTTTGGGTATGGCTACACCTTC	CASSVDNTPKFGYGYTF
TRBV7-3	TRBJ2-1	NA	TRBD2	TGTGCCAGCAGCTCCACTAGCGGCAATGAGCAGTTCTTC	CASSSTSGNEQFF
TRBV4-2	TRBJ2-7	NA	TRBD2	TGTGCCAGCAGCCAAGCACGGGACTACAACTCCTACGAGCAGTACTTC	CASSQARDYNSYEQYF
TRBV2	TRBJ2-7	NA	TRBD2	TGTGCCAGCAGTGATCCCTCGGGACTAGCGGGGGGTTCCCGTCGGTACTTC	CASSDPSGLAGGSRRYF
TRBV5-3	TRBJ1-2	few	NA	TGTGCCAGAAGCTTGCCAGTGGGTAGGCTGTTCTATGGCTACACCTTC	CARSLPVGRLFYGYTF
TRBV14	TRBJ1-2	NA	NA	TGTGCCAGCAGCCAAGCACGGACATTTGGCTACACCTTC	CASSQARTFGYTF
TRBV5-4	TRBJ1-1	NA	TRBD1	TGTGCCAGCGAAATCAGGGGGGGCACTGAAGCTTTCTTT	CASEIRGGTEAFF
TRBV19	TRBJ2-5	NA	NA	TGTGCCAGTAGCTGGGCAGGGAGGCAAGAGACCCAGTACTTC	CASSWAGRQETQYF
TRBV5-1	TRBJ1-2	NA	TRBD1	TGCGCCAGCAGCTCTGTAGGGACAGGGAGTTATGGCTACACCTTC	CASSSVGTGSYGYTF
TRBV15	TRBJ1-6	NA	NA	TGTGCCACCAGCAGAGACAGAACTGCAGCACCCCTCCACTTT	CATSRDRTAAPLHF
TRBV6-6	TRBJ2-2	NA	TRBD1	TGTGCCAGCAGTGGACAGGGGGCGACGGGCACCGGGGAGCTGTTTTTT	CASSGQGATGTGELFF
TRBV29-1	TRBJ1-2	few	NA	TGCAGCGTTGAAACGGGTTATGGCTACACCTTC	CSVETGYGYTF
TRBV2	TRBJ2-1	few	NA	TGTGCCAGCCACGGGGAACTTTACGGGAGCAATGAGCAGTTCTTC	CASHGELYGSNEQFF
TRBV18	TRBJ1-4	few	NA	TGTGCCAGCTCACCAGGGGGAACAGGCACAACTAATGAAAAACTGTTTTTT	CASSPGGTGTTNEKLFF
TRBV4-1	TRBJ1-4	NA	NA	TGCGCCAGCAGCCCTACAGGGATGGGGAGCGAAAAACTGTTTTTT	CASSPTGMGSEKLFF
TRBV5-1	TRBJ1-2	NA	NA	TGCGCCAGCAGCCCCCAGGGTCCTAACTATGGCTACACCTTC	CASSPQGPNYGYTF
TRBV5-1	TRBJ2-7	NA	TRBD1	TGCGCCAGCAGCGTCCGGGACAGGGGGTTGTACGAGCAGTACTTC	CASSVRDRGLYEQYF
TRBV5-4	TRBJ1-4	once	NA	TGTGCCAGCAGCTTGGGGGGGGCAGGGAATGAAAAACTGTTTTTT	CASSLGGAGNEKLFF
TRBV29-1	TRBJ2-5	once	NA	TGCAGCGTTGATTATCGGCGCGGCGCGAAGACCCAGTACTTC	CSVDYRRGAKTQYF
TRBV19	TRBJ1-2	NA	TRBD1	TGTGCCAGTAGTGTAACCGGGACAGGGTATGGCTACACCTTC	CASSVTGTGYGYTF